A single sample gave rise to the 2 T cell receptor beta chains below, sequenced in a study of CD8 T cells in ankylosing spondylitis. A single record per CDR3 protein comes from TCRdb applying MiXCR to the 5' RACE reads. There are 250,000 to 400,000 distinct CDR3 sequences in the sample; under 14% occur only once, and roughly 9% lies in the top ten. Sequenced sample: blood, either unsorted or a sorted T cell fraction (not recorded which). Source of these receptors: a female donor with ankylosing spondylitis or in good health (not recorded which).

The sample holds many counts of this clonotype. The rearrangement uses TRBV5-1 and TRBJ1-3; a possible D gene is TRBD1 (5 bases). Trimming removed 4 bases at V and 11 bases at J, with 16 bases between. Germline CDR1 is SGHRS and CDR2 is YFSETQ. This CDR3 is 13 amino acids long. The CDR3 coding sequence is TGCGCCAGCAGCCCTAACGAGGGGAGGCCCATATATTTT. Translation gives CASSPNEGRPIYF.

The chain links TRBV20-1 to TRBJ1-1; possibly TRBD1 for D (6 bases). The germline V gene has CDR1 DFQATT and CDR2 SNEGSKA (reference sequence). Trimming stripped 5 bases from V and 0 bases from J, with 16 bases between. CDR3 length: 15 residues. The CDR3 DNA follows: TGCAGTGCTCCTACCCCCGGACAGTTGAACACTGAAGCTTTCTTT. It encodes CSAPTPGQLNTEAFF.